The clone carrying this T cell receptor gamma chain was seen repeatedly, ten times or more. TCRdb lists the protein of a much larger clone for this DNA, which differs at residue 5, so this is likely a read error; the protein given here is translated from the DNA itself. Vgamma9/Vdelta2+ and Vdelta2-negative gammadelta T cells were flow-sorted from PBMC for bulk sequencing. This entry is derived from a study of γδ T cells in repeated Plasmodium falciparum infection. The CDR3 consists of 13 residues. Trimming took 6 bases from V and 2 from J; bases not matched to a gene: 7. Germline CDR1 is EGSTGY and CDR2 is YDSYTSSV. TCRdb re-called clones from the multiplex PCR reads using CATT. The data hold approximately 26,000 gamma-chain clones, with less than 3.5% observed a single time.

The chain uses TRGV4 and TRGJ1 or TRGJ2. The J gene, absent from TCRdb, was called here by matching the DNA to germline. The specimen was gamma-delta T cells from blood. This TCR derives from a pool of human donors (malaria-infected and uninfected, not separated). The CDR3 nucleotides read TGTGCCACCTGGATACTATATTATTATAAGAAACTCTTT. Protein: CATWILYYYKKLF.